This entry lists 15 T cell receptor beta chains sequenced from one sample in a study of radiation and T cells in renal cell carcinoma. Method: immunoSEQ multiplex PCR; TCRdb's copy keeps in-frame clones and lacks some. The sample yields tens of thousands of clones, about 84% seen once. Time point denoted: blood 2 weeks post-SBRT. Treatment given: 15 Gy SBRT to primary tumor, nephrectomy 4 weeks later. The source was blood, collected from a patient whose treatment included radiotherapy and nephrectomy. The origin of the receptors is a man in his fifties or sixties with renal cell carcinoma.

This clone was observed a few times. The V call is TRBV6-6, the J call TRBJ1-5; D is possibly TRBD1 (6 bases). V lost 6 bases to trimming and J lost 3 bases, with 9 bases between them. CDR1 is MNHNY and CDR2 is SVGAGI in the germline V gene (reference sequence). This CDR3 is built from 13 residues. In DNA, the CDR3 is TGTGCCAGCAGGGACAGAATCAATCAGCCCCAGCATTTT. This sequence encodes CASRDRINQPQHF.

The chain uses TRBV7-2 and TRBJ2-5, with 7 positions matching TRBD2. The DNA end lines up better with TRBJ2-7; the J call may be wrong. Germline CDR1 is SGHTA and CDR2 is FQGNSA. This CDR3 contains 15 residues. Written as DNA, the CDR3 is TGTGCCAGCGCCTGGGAGGGCACATTCTCCTACGAGCAGTACTTC. Its protein is CASAWEGTFSYEQYF.

The J gene is TRBJ1-1, the V gene TRBV27; D gene unclear. With 5 bases removed from V and 5 bases from J, the gap between germline ends came to 9 bases. The CDR3 spans 12 residues. Germline lookup yields CDR1 MNHEY and CDR2 SMNVEV (reference sequence). CDR3 residues: CASSDKRTEAFF. CDR3 DNA sequence: TGTGCCAGCAGTGATAAGCGAACTGAAGCTTTCTTT.

The chain is built from TRBV29-1 and TRBJ2-1; D is undetermined. Looked up from germline, CDR1 is SQVTM and CDR2 is ANQGSEA. The CDR3 is 14 amino acids. Trimming stripped 2 bases from V and 7 bases from J, with 15 bases between. CDR3 in amino acids: CSVERLVSWNEQFF. As DNA, the CDR3 is TGCAGCGTTGAACGGTTGGTAAGTTGGAATGAGCAGTTCTTC.

The chain uses TRBV7-2 and TRBJ2-3, with D maybe TRBD2 (5 bases). Trimming pared 3 bases from V and 7 bases from J, leaving 8 bases between. The length of the CDR3 is 12 residues. Germline CDR1 is SGHTA and CDR2 is FQGNSA. This CDR3 reads CASSFEGYTQYF. For the CDR3, the DNA is TGTGCCAGCAGCTTTGAGGGATATACGCAGTATTTT.

The chain employs TRBV5-1 and TRBJ2-7; 7 bases fit TRBD2. This CDR3 has 15 residues. Unmatched junction bases numbered 9, after V lost 2 bases and J lost 4 bases. Germline CDR1 SGHRS, CDR2 YFSETQ. The CDR3 DNA is TGCGCCAGCAGCTTAGGCGGGAGCTTTAGTTACGAGCAGTACTTC. It codes for CASSLGGSFSYEQYF.

V usage is TRBV6-1 and J usage is TRBJ2-5; D not certain. The tail of the sequence fits TRBJ2-7 better, so the J call may be wrong. Germline values: CDR1 MNHNS, CDR2 SASEGT. The CDR3 totals 12 residues. The CDR3: CASMIDTYEQYF. The CDR3 DNA reads TGTGCCAGCATGATCGACACATACGAGCAGTACTTC.

This chain links TRBV6-5 with TRBJ2-1; D may be TRBD1 (6 bases). This CDR3 is 11 amino acids long. Trimming left V 5 bases short and J 10 bases short, with 9 bases between. CDR1 MNHEY and CDR2 SVGAGI come from the germline V gene. CDR3 bases: TGTGCCAGCAGTGTTACAGGGGAGCAGTTCTTC. Its translation: CASSVTGEQFF.

The V and J genes are TRBV19 and TRBJ1-1; possible D gene TRBD1, 6 bases. Trimming removed 6 bases at V and 3 bases at J, with 11 bases between. The CDR3 is made up of 13 amino acids. Germline loops: CDR1 LNHDA, CDR2 SQIVND (reference sequence). Here the CDR3 reads CASSEGVYTEAFF. The CDR3 DNA sequence: TGTGCCAGTAGCGAGGGGGTTTACACTGAAGCTTTCTTT. Drawing the rest from reference TRBV19 and TRBJ1-1, the complete variable domain is DGGITQSPKYLFRKEGQNVTLSCEQNLNHDAMYWYRQDPGQGLRLIYYSQIVNDFQKGDIAEGYSVSREKKESFPLTVTSAQKNPTAFYLCASSEGVYTEAFFGQGTRLTVV.

The chain has TRBV19 and TRBJ1-2; D is ambiguous. Germline lookup yields CDR1 LNHDA and CDR2 SQIVND (reference sequence). V was shortened by 7 bases and J by 4 bases, with 10 bases between the two germline ends. The CDR3 spans 12 residues. The CDR3 sequence: CASKIGFYGYTF. The DNA for the CDR3 is TGTGCCAGTAAGATAGGCTTCTATGGCTACACCTTC.

The chain couples TRBV11-2 to TRBJ2-3; D might be TRBD1 or TRBD2, each matching 5 bases. V was shortened by 2 bases and J by 3 bases, with 15 bases between the two germline ends. This CDR3 region has 16 residues. The germline gives CDR1 SGHAT, CDR2 FQNNGV. The CDR3 DNA reads TGTGCCAGCAGCTTATCTCCGGGGCCGGGGACAGATACGCAGTATTTT. Its protein is CASSLSPGPGTDTQYF.

The V call is TRBV19, the J call TRBJ2-6; D not certain. With 3 bases removed from V and 0 bases from J, the gap between germline ends came to 9 bases. Germline-derived CDR1 and CDR2 are LNHDA and SQIVND (reference sequence). This CDR3 is built from 16 residues. CDR3 amino acids: CASSMGRNSGANVLTF. The CDR3 DNA reads as TGTGCCAGTAGTATGGGTCGGAACTCTGGGGCCAACGTCCTGACTTTC.

The chain has TRBV11-1 and TRBJ2-6; maybe TRBD1 (5 bases). This CDR3 comprises 14 residues. Trimming removed 8 bases at V and 0 bases at J, with 8 bases between. CDR1 SGHAT and CDR2 FQDESV come from the germline V gene (reference sequence). CDR3 amino acids: CASPTGSGANVLTF. The CDR3, as DNA: TGTGCCAGCCCAACAGGCTCTGGGGCCAACGTCCTGACTTTC.

In its sample, this clone was seen once. The rearrangement joins TRBV7-2 to TRBJ2-7; D is uncertain. The CDR3 extends over 12 amino acids. V was trimmed by 0 bases and J by 7 bases, leaving 7 bases between them. Germline V CDR1 and CDR2: SGHTA, FQGNSA. Here the CDR3 DNA reads TGTGCCAGCAGCTTAGCCCTAGGAGAGCAGTACTTC. This encodes CASSLALGEQYF.

This chain uses TRBV7-2 with TRBJ2-2, with TRBD1 matching 8 bases. The CDR3 contains 14 residues. The germline V gene encodes CDR1 SGHTA and CDR2 FQGNSA. Losses at the gene ends were 4 bases for V and 5 bases for J; bases not matched to a gene: 3. CDR3 DNA sequence: TGTGCCAGCAGCTATCGGACAGGGACCGGGGAGCTGTTTTTT. Translation gives CASSYRTGTGELFF.